The TCR beta chain described here comes from a study of T cells in Graves' hyperthyroidism and ophthalmopathy. Study-level background: Peripheral blood sampling occurred at initial diagnosis, before any treatment.

Study observations and caveats: The model anticipated ophthalmopathy a median approximately 6.5 months pre-onset.

Researchers amplified the TCR beta CDR3 regions from RNA transcripts. A first-round RT-PCR of the TCR CDR3 used the HTBI primer set. TCRdb reprocessed the multiplex PCR reads via MiXCR and lists one record per CDR3 protein. The table lists about 350,000 distinct CDR3 sequences, 18% of them singletons, with less than 20% in the top ten. Patients showing uncontrolled infection, other autoimmune disease, pregnancy or lactation were ineligible. Diagnosing involved the use of clinical symptoms, serum thyroxine and TRAb, thyroid ultrasound and orbital computed tomography. The germline gives CDR1 LGHNT, CDR2 FRNRAP. The CDR3 has 15 amino acids. V shed 5 bases and J shed 1 base, with 15 bases lying between them. In the case of this clonotype: Its antigen is still unknown.

The clonotype originates from a woman in her 40s with Graves' ophthalmopathy. The rearrangement links TRBV12-5 to TRBJ2-7; D not certain. The sample consisted of blood. The CDR3 reads CASGLPRYGSYEQYF. The CDR3 nucleotides are TGTGCTAGTGGTCTCCCCCGTTACGGATCCTACGAGCAGTACTTC. The variable domain in full, completed from reference TRBV12-5 and TRBJ2-7, reads DARVTQTPRHKVTEMGQEVTMRCQPILGHNTVFWYRQTMMQGLELLAYFRNRAPLDDSGMPKDRFSAEMPDATLATLKIQPSEPRDSAVYFCASGLPRYGSYEQYFGPGTRLTVT.